This T cell receptor (beta chain) emerged from a study of identical twins. Study-wide findings and caveats: For cord blood, abundant beta clonotypes had fewer insertions, unlike memory repertoires, which showed none.

To note about this clonotype: Its antigen is as yet unknown.

TCRdb called the 5' RACE reads again in MiXCR, with one record for every CDR3 protein. This table has about 520,000 distinct CDR3 sequences, less than 25% appearing once. This sample also belongs to another study, concerning T cells expressing NK-cell markers. That source reports: The study drew TCR beta repertoires from sorted CD3+CD56+NKG2C+, CD3+CD56+NKG2C- and CD3+CD56-NKG2C+ T cells. The study left the HCMV specificity of expanded NKG2C+ T cell clones unresolved.

The sequencing input was CD4+ T cells sorted from blood. The receptor was derived from a woman aged 18-29 years in good health.

The CDR3 region is CASSTTGTAKGKLFF. DNA of the CDR3: TGTGCCAGCAGCACGACCGGGACAGCGAAGGGAAAACTGTTTTTT. The genes are TRBV7-9 and TRBJ1-4; 7 bases agree with TRBD1. The CDR3 loop spans 15 amino acids. Germline V gives CDR1 SEHNR, CDR2 FQNEAQ (reference sequence). V lost 5 bases and J lost 10; bases outside the gene matches: 13.